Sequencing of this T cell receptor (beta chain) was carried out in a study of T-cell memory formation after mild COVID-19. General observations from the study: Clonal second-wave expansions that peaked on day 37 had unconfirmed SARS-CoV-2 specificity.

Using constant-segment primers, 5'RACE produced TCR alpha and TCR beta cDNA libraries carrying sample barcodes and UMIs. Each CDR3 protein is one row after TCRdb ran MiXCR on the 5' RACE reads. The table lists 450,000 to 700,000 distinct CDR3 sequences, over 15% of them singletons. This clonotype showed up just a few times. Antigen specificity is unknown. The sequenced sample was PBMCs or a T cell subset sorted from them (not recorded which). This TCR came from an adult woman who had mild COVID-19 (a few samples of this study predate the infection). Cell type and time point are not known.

The CDR3 spells CASSLGAGSEQYF. Here the CDR3 DNA reads TGTGCCAGCAGCTTGGGGGCGGGAAGCGAGCAGTACTTC. This rearrangement joins TRBV5-6 to TRBJ2-7; possible D gene TRBD2, 6 bases. Germline CDR1 reads SGHDT; CDR2 reads YYEEEE. The CDR3 has 13 amino acids. The V end lost 0 bases, the J end lost 6 bases, and 10 bases lay between the germline ends. Drawing the rest from reference TRBV5-6 and TRBJ2-7, the complete variable domain is DAGVTQSPTHLIKTRGQQVTLRCSPKSGHDTVSWYQQALGQGPQFIFQYYEEEERQRGNFPDRFSGHQFPNYSSELNVNALLLGDSALYLCASSLGAGSEQYFGPGTRLTVT.